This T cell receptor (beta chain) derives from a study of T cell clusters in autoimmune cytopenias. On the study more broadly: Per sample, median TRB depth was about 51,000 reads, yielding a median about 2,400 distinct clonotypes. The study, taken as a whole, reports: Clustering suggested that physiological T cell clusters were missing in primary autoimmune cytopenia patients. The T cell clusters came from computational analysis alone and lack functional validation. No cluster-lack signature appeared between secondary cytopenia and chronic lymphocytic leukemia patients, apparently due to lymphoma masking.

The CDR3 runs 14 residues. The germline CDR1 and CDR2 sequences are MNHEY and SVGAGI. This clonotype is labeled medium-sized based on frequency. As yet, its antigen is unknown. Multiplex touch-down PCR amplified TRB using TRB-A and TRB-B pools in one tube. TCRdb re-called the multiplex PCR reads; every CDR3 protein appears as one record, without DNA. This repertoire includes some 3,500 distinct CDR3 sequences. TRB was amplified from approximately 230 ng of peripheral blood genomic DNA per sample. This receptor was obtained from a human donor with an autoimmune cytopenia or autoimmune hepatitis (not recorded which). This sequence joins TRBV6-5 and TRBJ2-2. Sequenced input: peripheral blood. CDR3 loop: CASSYNMNTGELFF.